This entry concerns a single T cell receptor (beta chain). Antigen unknown. This specimen belongs to a study of radiotherapy plus CTLA-4 blockade in lung cancer. For the study at large: An objective response was seen in 15% to 20% of patients, and disease control in about 31%.

Generated by immunoSEQ multiplex PCR, the TCRdb table keeps only in-frame clones and is missing some. The table lists just over 14,000 clones, about 70% of them singletons. Study findings and constraints: Early blood T cell clone dynamics, with interferon-beta, were reported to best predict response.

The CDR3 has 16 amino acids. With V trimmed by 3 bases and J by 7 bases, 11 bases remained unmatched. Per the germline V gene, CDR1 is KGHSH and CDR2 is LQKENI. Patients in the study, people with chemo-refractory metastatic non-small-cell lung cancer, received focal radiation plus ipilimumab CTLA-4 blockade. The genes are TRBV18 and TRBJ1-4; TRBD1 aligns across 7 bases. The sample consisted of peripheral blood, taken from a patient treated with radiotherapy plus ipilimumab. The sequence was collected from a human donor with non-small cell lung cancer whose response to radiotherapy plus ipilimumab could not be evaluated. DNA for the CDR3: TGTGCCAGCTCACCGGATGGGACAGCCCGTCTTGAAAAACTGTTTTTT. It specifies CASSPDGTARLEKLFF.